The clone carrying this TCR beta chain was picked up one time. Its matching antigen is unknown. The data originate from a study of cytomegalovirus exposure and HLA in healthy donors. Looking at the study overall: Clustering assigned 81% of the approximately 400 genotyped donors to the Caucasian-associated ancestry cluster.

V was cut by 4 bases and J by 0 bases, with 14 bases left in between. Germline values: CDR1 SGHNT, CDR2 YYREEE (reference sequence). The CDR3 is 16 residues long. General observations from the study: A link between a missense DCLRE1C variant and TCR beta V- and J-gene trimming emerged from a later analysis. Overall, roughly 150 TCR beta chains were annotated as cytomegalovirus-associated. There was a cluster of highly shared sequence variants that was likely a sequencing artifact.

PCR primers comprised 60 Vbeta and 13 Jbeta primers. Here immunoSEQ multiplex PCR was the method, and the copy in TCRdb shows in-frame clones only, minus some. The sample includes 110,000 to 150,000 clones, roughly 80% of them seen just once. This sequence was found in a woman aged 45-60 years in good health and CMV-seronegative. Sample: PBMCs. This rearrangement joins TRBV5-4 to TRBJ1-3, with D possibly matching TRBD1 (6 bases). CDR3 DNA: TGTGCCAGCAGCCCTGGGGCCAGGGGCTCTGGAAACACCATATATTTT. It specifies CASSPGARGSGNTIYF.